This T cell receptor (beta chain) appears in the sequencing data of a study of tumor-infiltrating lymphocytes in oesophageal squamous cell carcinoma. In TCRdb, the PCR reads were re-called with MiXCR into one record per CDR3 protein. This table has under 20,000 distinct CDR3 sequences, less than 55% appearing once. This clonotype was counted at least ten times. Per germline, CDR1 LNHDA and CDR2 SQIVND (reference sequence). CDR3 length equals 13 residues. V lost 2 bases, J lost 7 bases, and 12 bases lay in between. The clonotype was recovered from a female donor with esophageal squamous cell carcinoma. The sequenced sample consisted of normal esophageal tissue next to the tumor. The rearrangement joins TRBV19 to TRBJ2-7; no clear D gene. CDR3 coding DNA: TGTGCCAGTAGTATAAATCGGGCCAATGAGCAGTACTTC. Amino acids: CASSINRANEQYF.